Below are 24 T cell receptor beta chains sequenced from a single sample in a study of cytomegalovirus exposure and HLA in healthy donors. In the PCR, 60 Vbeta and 13 Jbeta primers were used. TCRdb's table, derived via immunoSEQ multiplex PCR, lists solely in-frame clones and lacks some. The sample contains around 93,000 clones, roughly four fifths of which appear only once. Material: PBMCs. Receptor source: a man aged 25 to 45 in good health and CMV-seropositive.

The chain has TRBV28 and TRBJ1-1; D is unclear. The CDR3 is 15 residues long. The germline CDR1 and CDR2 sequences are MDHEN and SYDVKM. Deletions cut 5 bases from V and 2 bases from J, with 15 bases between. CDR3 nucleotide sequence: TGTGCCAGCAGTCCCACAAGACCGGGTAACACTGAAGCTTTCTTT. Protein sequence: CASSPTRPGNTEAFF.

The chain employs TRBV30 and TRBJ2-7; 8 bases are shared with TRBD2. Germline trimming cut 2 bases from V and 5 bases from J; bases unmatched to any gene: 11. Germline CDR1 GTSNPN, CDR2 SVGIG (reference sequence). CDR3 size: 15 residues. CDR3: CAWSTRGGRWNEQYF. CDR3 nucleotide sequence: TGTGCCTGGAGTACGCGGGGCGGGAGGTGGAACGAGCAGTACTTC.

The V and J genes are TRBV28 and TRBJ1-5, with 7 bases fitting TRBD1. After removal of 6 bases from V and 2 bases from J, the junction contained 7 bases not matched to a gene. The CDR3 consists of 15 residues. The germline gives CDR1 MDHEN, CDR2 SYDVKM. CDR3 residues: CASRYQGEGNQPQHF. The CDR3 nucleotides read TGTGCCAGCAGATACCAGGGGGAAGGCAATCAGCCCCAGCATTTT. Full variable domain (rest looked up from reference TRBV28 and TRBJ1-5): DVKVTQSSRYLVKRTGEKVFLECVQDMDHENMFWYRQDPGLGLRLIYFSYDVKMKEKGDIPEGYSVSREKKERFSLILESASTNQTSMYLCASRYQGEGNQPQHFGDGTRLSIL.

CDR3 in amino acids: CASSTPRQSSYNEQFF. The DNA for the CDR3 is TGTGCCAGTAGTACTCCTCGACAGAGCTCCTACAATGAGCAGTTCTTC. This chain uses TRBV19 with TRBJ2-1, with D maybe TRBD1 (5 bases). Germline V lookup: CDR1 LNHDA, CDR2 SQIVND (reference sequence). Between the trimmed V and J ends, which lost 4 bases and 0 bases, there was a span of 13 bases. CDR3 length equals 16 residues.

The chain carries TRBV2 and TRBJ2-1; 8 positions match TRBD2. The CDR3 runs 17 residues. The ends lost 7 bases at V and 5 bases at J; junction bases unmatched: 16. The germline CDR1 and CDR2 sequences are SNHLY and FYNNEI. CDR3 nucleotide sequence: TGTGCCAGCACCCTACCCCCCCGCGGGAGGTTCAACAATGAGCAGTTCTTC. Its translation is CASTLPPRGRFNNEQFF.

The chain is built from TRBV18 and TRBJ1-4, with D hard to call. Germline CDR1 and CDR2: KGHSH and LQKENI. The CDR3 covers 19 residues. The V end was cut by 6 bases, the J end by 3 bases, with 26 bases between. The CDR3 coding sequence is TGTGCCAGCTCCCCCACCTCCGGGCCCGGGAGGAGTTCTAATGAAAAACTGTTTTTT. Protein sequence: CASSPTSGPGRSSNEKLFF.

The gene calls are TRBV9 and TRBJ2-4, with D possibly TRBD1 on 6 matching bases. Trimming took 0 bases from V and 7 from J, leaving 11 bases between them. CDR1 is SGDLS, CDR2 YYNGEE, per germline. This CDR3 is 14 amino acids long. CDR3: CASSVGRQDNIQYF. DNA for the CDR3: TGTGCCAGCAGCGTAGGGAGACAGGACAACATTCAGTACTTC.

This chain joins TRBV25-1 and TRBJ1-4; D may be TRBD1 (5 bases). Between the trimmed V and J ends, which lost 3 bases and 3 bases, there was a span of 14 bases. Germline loops: CDR1 MGHDK, CDR2 SYGVNS. The CDR3 is made up of 16 amino acids. This CDR3 reads CASSDLGGAANEKLFF. In DNA, the CDR3 is TGTGCCAGCAGTGACCTTGGAGGGGCTGCTAATGAAAAACTGTTTTTT.

The chain employs TRBV5-6 and TRBJ2-3; 12 bases fit TRBD2. The CDR3 contains 17 residues. Trimming took 4 bases from V and 0 from J; bases not matched to a gene: 6. The V gene's germline CDR1 is SGHDT and CDR2 YYEEEE. DNA of the CDR3: TGTGCCAGCAGCCTACGGACTAGCGGGATTAGCACAGATACGCAGTATTTT. Amino acids: CASSLRTSGISTDTQYF.

The chain couples TRBV29-1 to TRBJ1-2; maybe TRBD1 (6 bases). This CDR3 has 11 amino acids. Deletions cut 7 bases from V and 8 bases from J, with 14 bases between. CDR1 is SQVTM and CDR2 is ANQGSEA in the germline V gene. The CDR3 region is CSDGGGFGYTF. CDR3 coding DNA: TGCAGCGATGGGGGGGGCTTCGGCTACACCTTC.

The J gene is TRBJ1-5, the V gene TRBV28, with D maybe TRBD1 (5 bases). Trimming left V 6 bases short and J 5 bases short, with 14 bases between. Looked up from germline, CDR1 is MDHEN and CDR2 is SYDVKM. The CDR3 has 14 residues. The CDR3 sequence: CASRWGGRDQPQHF. The DNA for the CDR3 is TGTGCCAGCAGATGGGGGGGGAGGGATCAGCCCCAGCATTTT.

This clone was observed a single time. V gene TRBV6-5 combines with J gene TRBJ2-7; 8 bases line up with TRBD2. V was pared by 2 bases and J by 4 bases, with 4 bases of the junction left unmatched. The CDR3 extends over 14 amino acids. Germline V lookup: CDR1 MNHEY, CDR2 SVGAGI. The DNA for the CDR3 is TGTGCCAGCAGTTACGAAGCTAGCGGGTACGAGCAGTACTTC. Translating gives CASSYEASGYEQYF.

J is TRBJ2-6 and V is TRBV5-6; weak D call: TRBD1 (6 bases). This CDR3 contains 17 residues. V shed 6 bases and J shed 3 bases, with 19 bases lying between them. The germline gives CDR1 SGHDT, CDR2 YYEEEE. The CDR3 here is CASTLRSGAYGANVLTF. The DNA of the CDR3 is TGTGCCAGCACCCTAAGGTCAGGGGCTTATGGGGCCAACGTCCTGACTTTC. Variable domain in full (rest from reference TRBV5-6 and TRBJ2-6): DAGVTQSPTHLIKTRGQQVTLRCSPKSGHDTVSWYQQALGQGPQFIFQYYEEEERQRGNFPDRFSGHQFPNYSSELNVNALLLGDSALYLCASTLRSGAYGANVLTFGAGSRLTVL.

This clone was picked up one time. The V and J genes are TRBV9 and TRBJ2-3; D might be TRBD1 (6 bases). Trimming left V 0 bases short and J 3 bases short, with 14 bases between. Per germline, CDR1 SGDLS and CDR2 YYNGEE. The CDR3 has 16 residues. CDR3 sequence: CASSVAAGAATDTQYF. DNA for the CDR3: TGTGCCAGCAGCGTAGCTGCAGGGGCCGCAACAGATACGCAGTATTTT. Combining the CDR3 with reference TRBV9 and TRBJ2-3 gives the whole variable domain DSGVTQTPKHLITATGQRVTLRCSPRSGDLSVYWYQQSLDQGLQFLIQYYNGEERAKGNILERFSAQQFPDLHSELNLSSLELGDSALYFCASSVAAGAATDTQYFGPGTRLTVL.

This clone was seen a single time. The conserved final phenylalanine or tryptophan is absent from the CDR3, which likely points to a read error. The V and J genes are TRBV15 and TRBJ2-7, with 10 bases fitting TRBD2. The J segment lost 7 bases and the V segment lost 1 base, leaving 10 bases of the junction unmatched. The CDR3 contains 16 residues. Germline V gene data show CDR1 as LNHNV and CDR2 as YYDKDF (reference sequence). The CDR3 DNA sequence: TGTGCCACCAGCAGAGGAGCGGGAGGGCCGTCGAGGGAGCAGTACCTC. It is translated as CATSRGAGGPSREQYL.

This clone has a single count. This rearrangement joins TRBV7-2 to TRBJ2-1; tentatively, D is TRBD1 (5 bases). The CDR3 length is 15 residues. Germline values: CDR1 SGHTA, CDR2 FQGNSA. V lost 2 bases and J lost 10, with 18 bases in between. The DNA for the CDR3 is TGTGCCAGCAGCTTAAGTACAGGCCGGGCTGGGGAGCAGTTCTTC. Protein: CASSLSTGRAGEQFF.

DNA for the CDR3: TGTGCCAGCAGTTACTCGAGGGACAGGGGAGGAGAGCAGTACTTC. Amino acid sequence: CASSYSRDRGGEQYF. The rearrangement uses TRBV6-5 and TRBJ2-7; TRBD1 matches at 10 bases. Germline loops: CDR1 MNHEY, CDR2 SVGAGI. The trim removed 0 bases at V and 7 bases at J, leaving 6 bases unmatched. The CDR3 covers 15 residues.

This clone showed up just a few times. This chain links TRBV27 with TRBJ1-4; no reliable D call. The CDR3 is 11 residues long. Trimming stripped 4 bases from V and 5 bases from J, with 2 bases between. Germline V CDR1 and CDR2: MNHEY, SMNVEV (reference sequence). The CDR3 DNA follows: TGTGCCAGCAGTTCGAATGAAAAACTGTTTTTT. Translated, it gives CASSSNEKLFF.

V usage is TRBV23-1 and J usage is TRBJ2-7; 10 bases fit TRBD1. TRBV23-1 is classed as an ORF, of uncertain function. This CDR3 comprises 18 residues. J lost 1 base, V lost 3 bases, and 12 bases had no gene match. CDR3 in amino acids: CASSHSPYGTGVSYEQYF. Written as DNA, the CDR3 is TGCGCCAGCAGTCACTCTCCTTACGGGACAGGGGTTTCCTACGAGCAGTACTTC.

This sequence joins TRBV6-1 and TRBJ2-3, with 8 bases identical to TRBD2. Germline V gene lookup returns CDR1 MNHNS and CDR2 SASEGT. The length of the CDR3 is 15 residues. V lost 7 bases, J lost 1 base, and 7 bases stayed unmatched. The CDR3, as DNA: TGTGCCAGCAACCCACTAGCGGCTGGCACAGATACGCAGTATTTT. This gives the protein CASNPLAAGTDTQYF.

Comment on this clone: Compared with germline, one end of the junction differs, possibly owing to a read error. Other DNA variants within this sample encode the same CDR3. The V gene is TRBV6-6, the J gene TRBJ2-7; the match to TRBD2 covers 8 bases. CDR1 and CDR2 (germline): MNHNY, SVGAGI (reference sequence). The CDR3 spans 14 residues. The CDR3 sequence: CASSLSGKNYEQYF. DNA for the CDR3: TGCGCCAGCAGCCTTAGCGGGAAAAACTACGAGCAGTACTTC.

The chain uses TRBV11-3 and TRBJ2-2; TRBD1 agrees at 7 bases. The CDR3 is 17 residues long. In germline, CDR1 is SGHNT, CDR2 YENEEA. V shed 0 bases and J 6 bases; nucleotides not matched to a gene: 10. CDR3 nucleotide sequence: TGTGCCAGCAGCTTAGAGGGCCACAGGGGCGGGTCCGGGGAGCTGTTTTTT. Translating it yields CASSLEGHRGGSGELFF.

This rearrangement joins TRBV6-5 to TRBJ2-3, with 10 bases matching TRBD1. V shed 5 bases and J 5 bases; nucleotides not matched to a gene: 4. Looked up from germline, CDR1 is MNHEY and CDR2 is SVGAGI. This CDR3 region has 14 residues. The CDR3 DNA reads TGTGCCAGCAGTCTCCGGACAGGGGGAGATACGCAGTATTTT. Protein: CASSLRTGGDTQYF.

The genes are TRBV12-5 and TRBJ2-1, with 7 positions matching TRBD2. This CDR3 comprises 16 residues. Germline assignment: CDR1 LGHNT and CDR2 FRNRAP. V gave up 0 bases and J gave up 5 bases; unmatched junction bases: 7. CDR3: CASGLVQLAANNEQFF. The CDR3 DNA follows: TGTGCTAGTGGTTTGGTGCAGCTAGCGGCTAACAATGAGCAGTTCTTC.